This T cell receptor (beta chain) was sequenced during a study of CD8+ T cells in alopecia areata (dated by TCRdb to between 2018 and 2020). Looking at the study overall: The treated patients took part in an open-label pilot trial in which moderate-to-severe alopecia areata was treated with oral tofacitinib at 5 to 10 mg twice daily. Patients received tofacitinib for 6 to 18 months and were then followed off drug for 6 months to check for delayed response and recurrence. For the treated patients, the SALT score, which quantifies what percentage of scalp surface area is affected, served as the measure of disease severity. High-throughput TCRbeta sequencing was used to examine T cell clonal expansion in alopecia areata in both the C3H/HeJ mouse model and human patients. In humans, TCRbeta sequencing was performed on scalp tissue and on sorted CD4+ and CD8+ peripheral blood T cells from healthy controls and from patients with patchy or totalis/universalis alopecia areata. Patients on tofacitinib were biopsied at baseline and after 4 and 24 weeks of treatment, and several of the patients also had a later scalp biopsy. Scalp clonality was compared across normal scalp (n=4), patchy alopecia areata scalp (n=8), and alopecia totalis/universalis scalp (n=8). RNA was extracted with the PAXgene miRNA kit for fixed scalp, the miRNeasy kit for PBMCs, and the RNeasy kit for mouse skin. immunoSEQ multiplex PCR using 35 Vbeta forward primers and 13 Jbeta reverse primers was used to amplify TCRbeta CDR3 regions. Results and caveats for the whole study, not just this receptor: Tofacitinib significantly decreased scalp clonality and the number of expanded CD8+ clones among the top 100 scalp clones. During tofacitinib treatment, many expanded lesional clones remained in scalp and blood, and this persistence may partly explain relapse after treatment is stopped. TCR sequences shared between patients were less clear than in mice, possibly partly because of HLA diversity in the patient population. Unlike mouse skin, where gammadelta T cells dominate, normal human skin contains resident alphabeta T cells that get sequenced too, which complicates analysis of the scalp TCR repertoire. Because the treated cohort was small and had just a single nonresponder, larger studies are needed to establish links between baseline CD8+ expansion and response. Compared with normal scalp, lesional scalp had higher clonality and more expanded CD8+ clones, particularly in alopecia totalis/universalis, a pattern that suggests antigenic drive.

Library preparation was by the immunoSEQ multiplex PCR assay. For TCR sequencing, RNA was extracted from every sample and reverse transcribed into cDNA to serve as template. SuperScript III was used for first-strand cDNA synthesis, primed with a 2:1 mix of oligo-dT and random hexamers. Amplification bias was assessed with a synthetic immune receptor repertoire, and residual bias was removed computationally. The study's processing was this. After raw reads were preprocessed to remove errors, the CDR3 was defined following IMGT conventions as running from the conserved cysteine to phenylalanine. Clonality was computed by normalizing Shannon entropy by log2 of the number of productive unique TCRs and subtracting the result from 1. Whether scalp clones were CD4 or CD8 was inferred by matching scalp TCRbeta sequences against CD4 and CD8 repertoires sorted from blood. TCRdb provides this immuneACCESS table in a form limited to in-frame rearrangements. Some clones are lacking; in checked studies, under half of them reflect an unresolved V gene, and why the rest are absent is not known. For V, J and clone size, that table is used; D and trimming come from the DNA. The sample table shows 150,000 to 200,000 clones, and roughly 58% are seen once. In total, the top ten clones hold roughly 17% of the sample.

The CDR3 numbers 12 residues from cysteine through phenylalanine. Just the 36-base CDR3 DNA is kept, in frame starting at base 1. V was cut back by 4 bases and J by 0 bases, leaving a gap of 2 bases between them. CDR1 and CDR2, per the germline V gene, are SGHAT and FQNNGV. This specimen's treatment or condition label, per the study, means: oral pan-JAK inhibitor, 5-10 mg twice daily. Peripheral blood and lesional scalp punch biopsies were obtained from patients with alopecia areata. After PBMCs were isolated by density centrifugation and stained for CD3, CD4 and CD8, a FACSAria was used to sort CD4+ and CD8+ T cells. In this sample, this clone turned up many times. Its antigen is still unknown. Per-nucleotide qualities are absent, and no much larger clonotype sits a single base away. The same CDR3 is also encoded by other DNA sequences in this sample.

The sequence was collected from a human donor with alopecia areata. The rearranged segments are TRBV11-2 and TRBJ2-3, with no confident D gene call. Material: CD4+ T cells sorted from blood, obtained around week 55, from a patient treated with tofacitinib. The CDR3 protein: CASSSSTDTQYF. In nucleotides, the sequence is TGTGCCAGCAGCTCTAGCACAGATACGCAGTATTTT. The variable domain in full, with residues beyond the CDR3 obtained from the reference TRBV11-2 and TRBJ2-3 genes, is EAGVAQSPRYKIIEKRQSVAFWCNPISGHATLYWYQQILGQGPKLLIQFQNNGVVDDSQLPKDRFSAERLKGVDSTLKIQPAKLEDSAVYLCASSSSTDTQYFGPGTRLTVL.